Reported below is one T cell receptor beta chain. What it binds is unknown. These data are taken from a study of T cells in tuberculosis. Study results and limitations: Active tuberculosis alpha repertoires lay closer to GMM-specific TCRs than controls'. GEM motif frequencies gave about 70% accuracy; the GMM repertoire gave roughly 90%.

Trimming removed 3 bases from V and 5 bases from J; junction bases left unmatched: 5. The germline V gene has CDR1 GTSNPN and CDR2 SVGIG (reference sequence). The CDR3 contains 13 residues. The protocol was immunoSEQ multiplex PCR, while the TCRdb copy is restricted to in-frame clones and leaves out a portion. This sample yields 44,000 or so clones, of which roughly 95% are seen a single time; roughly 6.9% belongs to the top ten. The sequencing sample was made of PBMCs. This TCR derives from a donor between 10 and 35 years old with latent tuberculosis or without tuberculosis infection. The chain recombines TRBV30 with TRBJ1-2; TRBD1 agrees at 8 bases. CDR3 in amino acids: CAWSRGQVYGYTF. For the CDR3, the DNA is TGTGCCTGGAGCCGGGGACAGGTTTATGGCTACACCTTC.